One sample yielded the 10 T cell receptor beta chains listed below, sequenced in a study of glioma-infiltrating T cells. Using RNA template, CDR3s of TCR alpha and beta were amplified with iRepertoire arm-PCR. TCRdb ran MiXCR on the multiplex PCR reads and lists one entry per CDR3 protein. Of around 350,000 distinct CDR3 sequences listed, about two fifths were seen once; the top ten hold more than 10%. Sequencing input: glioma tissue, nonneoplastic brain tissue, or PBMCs (not recorded which). The receptor source for this set is a human donor with low-grade glioma or glioblastoma, undergoing nonglioma brain surgery, or in good health (not recorded which).

Regarding this clonotype: A read error may be the cause here, since a much bigger clone is one base away. This chain connects TRBV25-1 to TRBJ2-1, with D perhaps matching TRBD2 (5 bases). The CDR3 length is 16 residues. Germline lookup yields CDR1 MGHDK and CDR2 SYGVNS. The CDR3 sequence is CASSDGIQLSYNEQIF. The DNA for the CDR3 is TGTGCCAGCAGTGACGGGATCCAACTCTCCTACAATGAGCAGATCTTC.

Details on this clonotype: This may arise from a read error, as a much more abundant clone is one base away. This chain joins TRBV6-2 or TRBV6-3 and TRBJ1-2, with D perhaps matching TRBD1 (6 bases). Germline CDR1 is MNHEY and CDR2 is SVGEGT. V shed 10 bases and J shed 2 bases, with 14 bases lying between them. This CDR3 has 13 residues. As DNA, the CDR3 is TGTGCCATCAGCATTGACAGGAACTATGGCTACACCTTC. Encoded protein: CAISIDRNYGYTF.

V is TRBV29-1 and J is TRBJ1-1; the D is unclear. Trimming shortened V by 3 bases and J by 0 bases, and 11 bases separated the two germline ends. The CDR3 length is 14 residues. Germline CDR1 SQVTM, CDR2 ANQGSEA. The CDR3 reads CSVEGRYMNTEAFF. The CDR3 DNA follows: TGCAGCGTTGAGGGCAGGTATATGAACACTGAAGCTTTCTTT. Using reference TRBV29-1 and TRBJ1-1 for the parts outside the CDR3, the full variable domain is SAVISQKPSRDICQRGTSLTIQCQVDSQVTMMFWYRQQPGQSLTLIATANQGSEATYESGFVIDKFPISRPNLTFSTLTVSNMSPEDSSIYLCSVEGRYMNTEAFFGQGTRLTVV.

The chain combines TRBV29-1 with TRBJ1-1; D gene ambiguous. The CDR3 totals 13 residues. Trimming pared 3 bases from V and 1 base from J, leaving 9 bases between. The germline V gene has CDR1 SQVTM and CDR2 ANQGSEA. The chain's CDR3 is CSVELWGNTEAFF. In nucleotides, the CDR3 is TGCAGCGTTGAGCTATGGGGGAACACTGAAGCTTTCTTT.

This sequence joins TRBV4-2 and TRBJ2-3; 13 nucleotides align to TRBD2. The J segment lost 7 bases and the V segment lost 4 bases, leaving 8 bases of the junction unmatched. Germline-derived CDR1 and CDR2 are LGHNA and YNFKEQ. This CDR3 comprises 16 residues. CDR3 amino acids: CASSLGLAGVQNTQYF. In nucleotides, the CDR3 is TGTGCCAGCAGCCTCGGACTAGCGGGAGTTCAGAATACGCAGTATTTT.

This clonotype was counted between two and nine times. The chain links TRBV3-1 to TRBJ2-3, with D possibly being TRBD1 (5 bases). This CDR3 contains 14 residues. V gave up 4 bases and J gave up 2 bases, with 10 bases separating them. In germline, CDR1 is LGHDT, CDR2 YNNKEL (reference sequence). CDR3 DNA: TGTGCCAGCAGCCTGGGCAGGGCCACAGATACGCAGTATTTT. Amino acid sequence: CASSLGRATDTQYF.

Details on this clonotype: This could be a read error, since a much larger clone is one nucleotide away. The rearrangement joins TRBV6-2 or TRBV6-3 to TRBJ1-1; D gene unclear. Per the germline V gene, CDR1 is MNHEY and CDR2 is SVGEGT. This CDR3 is built from 13 residues. With 5 bases removed from V and 1 base from J, the gap between germline ends came to 8 bases. In DNA, the CDR3 is TGTGCCAGCAGTCACGCCGGGAACACTGAAGCTTTCTTT. Encoded protein: CASSHAGNTEAFF.

CDR3 DNA sequence: TGCAGCGTTGAGAACAGACGGGGCACTGAAGCTTTCTTT. Translating it yields CSVENRRGTEAFF. V gene TRBV29-1 combines with J gene TRBJ1-1; D gene ambiguous. V was shortened by 3 bases and J by 4 bases, with 12 bases between the two germline ends. This CDR3 is built from 13 residues. CDR1 is SQVTM, CDR2 ANQGSEA, per germline.

This clonotype was observed a few times. The rearrangement joins TRBV28 to TRBJ1-5, with D tentatively TRBD1 (5 bases). Germline V gives CDR1 MDHEN, CDR2 SYDVKM. V was shortened by 2 bases and J by 3 bases, with 11 bases between the two germline ends. The CDR3 length is 15 residues. In DNA form, the CDR3 reads TGTGCCAGCAGTTTAAGAGGGGTGAACAATCAGCCCCAGCATTTT. Residues: CASSLRGVNNQPQHF.

Note on this clonotype: It may be a read error: a sequence one base away is much more abundant. Because the CDR3 is missing its conserved closing phenylalanine or tryptophan, this is likely a read error. The CDR3 nucleotides read TGTGCCAGCAGCTACGTCGCGGGGGTCTCCTACGAGCAGTACCTC. It codes for CASSYVAGVSYEQYL. The chain uses TRBV6-6 and TRBJ2-7; TRBD2 aligns across 7 bases. The V segment lost 6 bases and the J segment 0 bases; nucleotides outside the gene matches: 8. Germline-derived CDR1 and CDR2 are MNHNY and SVGAGI (reference sequence). This CDR3 contains 15 residues.